This T cell receptor beta chain emerged from a study of T-cell reconstitution after alpha-beta-depleted transplantation in children. Unique molecular identifiers were built into the TCRbeta library. TCRdb fed the PCR reads into MiXCR, producing one record per CDR3 protein. The sample carries 500,000 to 750,000 distinct CDR3 sequences, over 10% recorded once. Findings and limits, study-wide: A year had passed since transplant, and T-cell counts and diversity by then came mostly from newly produced T cells. At day 60, the high TCRbeta diversity found in some patients originated from recipient T cells and thymic progenitors that had survived. By about two months after transplant, alpha-beta T cells reportedly arose from several hundred graft clones that had expanded.

This clonotype has only a few counts. Its matching antigen is unknown. J lost 3 bases, V lost 3 bases, and 3 bases had no gene match. The CDR3 has 15 residues. From germline, CDR1 is MGHDK and CDR2 SYGVNS. The sample here was PBMCs, mostly from graft donor cells, taken 360 days after TCRalphabeta/CD19-depleted stem cell transplant. The chain links TRBV25-1 to TRBJ2-2; 8 bases fit TRBD2. The TCR was taken from a male patient aged 5 to 17 who had a stem cell transplant for acute myeloid leukemia, so the T cells may come from the graft donor. CDR3 DNA: TGTGCCAGCAGTGATGCTAGCGGGTACACCGGGGAGCTGTTTTTT. This codes for CASSDASGYTGELFF.